These T cell receptor beta chains were read from a single sample in a study of shared clonotypes between healthy human individuals. Sequenced by immunoSEQ multiplex PCR; TCRdb stores in-frame clones only, minus some. The sample yields some 2,400,000 clones, nearly 97% seen once. Material for sequencing was naive CD4+ T cells sorted from blood. The source of these receptors is a man between 18 and 35 years old in good health. The CDR3 runs from the conserved cysteine through the conserved F or W. The D gene is left open where the match is weak.

TRBV4-3	NA	TRBJ2-7	TGCGCCAGCAGCCAAGACGGGGGTGGCTTTGGGCAGTACTTC	CASSQDGGGFGQYF
TRBV5-1	NA	TRBJ2-3	TGCGCCAGCAGCTTGGGGAAAGTGGCAGATACGCAGTATTTT	CASSLGKVADTQYF
TRBV28	TRBD2	TRBJ2-5	TGTGCCAGCAGTTCGGGAGGTGGGCTCCAAGAGACCCAGTACTTC	CASSSGGGLQETQYF
TRBV28	TRBD1	TRBJ1-6	TGTGCCAGCAGTCGACCAGGGGGGAATTCACCCCTCCACTTT	CASSRPGGNSPLHF
TRBV18	NA	TRBJ1-2	TGTGCCAGCTCACCGTCAAGCGACTATGGCTACACCTTC	CASSPSSDYGYTF
TRBV18	NA	TRBJ1-1	TGTGCCAGCTCACCACCGAGCCTGAACACTGAAGCTTTCTTT	CASSPPSLNTEAFF
TRBV7-3	NA	TRBJ2-2	TGTGCCAGCAGCTTATTAGGGACCGGGGAGCTGTTTTTT	CASSLLGTGELFF
TRBV11-3	NA	TRBJ2-3	TGTGCCAGCAGCCCAGGGGCAGGGCTTACGCAGTATTTT	CASSPGAGLTQYF
TRBV5-1	NA	TRBJ1-2	TGCGCCAGCAGCCCTGTGGCAGGGACTCCTGGCTACACCTTC	CASSPVAGTPGYTF
TRBV6-5	TRBD1	TRBJ2-2	TGTGCCAGCACTAGAGACAGGGGTGGCACCGGGGAGCTGTTTTTT	CASTRDRGGTGELFF
TRBV9	NA	TRBJ1-6	TGTGCCAGCAGCGTAGAGGGCGCGGGTAATTCACCCCTCCACTTT	CASSVEGAGNSPLHF
TRBV11-3	TRBD1	TRBJ2-2	TGTGCCAGCAGCAGTGGGACAGGGGACACCGGGGAGCTGTTTTTT	CASSSGTGDTGELFF
TRBV2	NA	TRBJ1-5	TGTGCCAGCAGTGAAGAACAGGGTCATGGCCAGCATTTT	CASSEEQGHGQHF
TRBV5-1	NA	TRBJ2-7	TGCGCCAGCAGCTCCGCTCCGGGACGCCCGTACGAGCAGTACTTC	CASSSAPGRPYEQYF
TRBV7-9	TRBD1	TRBJ1-2	TGTGCCGGTACAGGGGCCGATGGCTACACCTTC	CAGTGADGYTF
TRBV2	TRBD1	TRBJ2-7	TGTGCCAGCAGTGAGGACAGGGGGAGTAACGAGCAGTACTTC	CASSEDRGSNEQYF
TRBV7-9	NA	TRBJ1-6	TGTGCCAGCGGATATGGGGCAGGGGACCGTTCACCCCTCCACTTT	CASGYGAGDRSPLHF
TRBV9	TRBD1	TRBJ1-6	TGTGCCAGCAGCCCGACCTACGGGGACAGAAGCTCCTATAATTCACCCCTCCACTTT	CASSPTYGDRSSYNSPLHF
TRBV11-3	TRBD2	TRBJ2-3	TGTGCCAGCAGTCAAGCCGGGACTAGCGTTTGGGGCACAGATACGCAGTATTTT	CASSQAGTSVWGTDTQYF
TRBV6-5	NA	TRBJ1-1	TGTGCCAGCAAAACCCCGGTACAGCGAACGGCTGAAGCTTTCTTT	CASKTPVQRTAEAFF
TRBV10-1	NA	TRBJ2-7	TGCGCCAGCAGCGCGGGGCAGGGACCCTACGAGCAGTACTTC	CASSAGQGPYEQYF
TRBV5-1	NA	TRBJ1-2	TGCGCCAGCAGCTTGGGCCCAGGGGATGGCTACACCTTC	CASSLGPGDGYTF
TRBV5-8	NA	TRBJ1-2	TGTGCCAGCAGCTTGTTCCAGTCCTTTAACTATGGCTACACCTTC	CASSLFQSFNYGYTF
TRBV28	NA	TRBJ1-4	TGTGCCAGCACCCCGGGGGGCCATGAAAAACTGTTTTTT	CASTPGGHEKLFF
TRBV28	NA	TRBJ1-1	TGTGCCAGCAGTTTGGCCCTTATGGGGTCCCGGGGGGCTGAAGCTTTCTTT	CASSLALMGSRGAEAFF
TRBV11-3	TRBD1	TRBJ2-5	TGTGCCAGCAGCTTCCAGGGGGTGGGAGAGACCCAGTACTTC	CASSFQGVGETQYF
TRBV7-7	NA	TRBJ2-7	TGTGCTAGCAGCCCCCGACTACGGTTCTACGAGCAGTACTTC	CASSPRLRFYEQYF